These 26 T cell receptor beta chains originate from one sample sequenced in a study of spatial heterogeneity in lung cancer (dated by TCRdb to the late 2010s). Library prep was done by 5' RACE. Data came from a NextSeq 500. TCRdb took the public reads, trimmed them with fastp at Q25, ran MiXCR for clone calling and kept in-frame beta chains. Entries are consolidated by CDR3 protein sequence, retaining the most common genes and DNA. Within this sample are fewer than 55,000 distinct CDR3 sequences, with roughly 7.4% of them counted one time only. The top ten hold around 35% of the sample. The sample's time point label, in plain terms: blood at routine non-recurrence follow-up after resection. Whole RNA extracted from tumor and nontumor lung tissue, or from cryopreserved PBMC samples, was used for TCR sequencing without cell sorting. Sequenced material: PBMCs, taken at follow-up. The receptors were sampled from a female donor with early-stage non-small cell lung cancer.

V and J are TRBV10-3 and TRBJ2-7; the D is unclear. The ends were cut back, 3 bases at V and 1 base at J, with 10 bases in the middle. CDR1 is ENHRY and CDR2 is SYGVKD in the germline V gene. The CDR3 loop spans 14 amino acids. CDR3 nucleotide sequence: TGTGCCATCAGTGACCCGACGGTTTCCTACGAGCAGTACTTC. Translation: CAISDPTVSYEQYF.

This clonotype has ten or more counts. The chain employs TRBV6-5 and TRBJ1-2; D gene uncertain. The germline V and J ends were trimmed by 2 bases and 4 bases, with 8 bases remaining between them. This CDR3 contains 13 residues. CDR1 is MNHEY and CDR2 is SVGAGI in the germline V gene. This CDR3 is CASSYPGGYGYTF. The CDR3 region has the DNA TGTGCCAGCAGTTACCCAGGTGGCTATGGCTACACCTTC.

This clonotype was seen repeatedly, ten times or more. The CDR3 here is CASSLLQGVSDTQYF. The CDR3 nucleotides are TGTGCCAGCAGCTTGTTACAGGGGGTCTCAGATACGCAGTATTTT. This chain links TRBV5-6 with TRBJ2-3; 8 bases fit TRBD1. CDR1 and CDR2 (germline): SGHDT, YYEEEE. The CDR3 extends over 15 amino acids. Trimming at V came to 1 base and at J to 4 bases, leaving 5 bases not matched to a gene.

This sequence joins TRBV20-1 and TRBJ1-6; 8 bases line up with TRBD1. The germline gives CDR1 DFQATT, CDR2 SNEGSKA (reference sequence). The CDR3 sequence is 14 residues long. With V trimmed by 3 bases and J by 7 bases, 5 bases remained unmatched. CDR3 protein: CSASWGQANSPLHF. CDR3 in DNA: TGCAGTGCTAGTTGGGGACAGGCAAATTCACCCCTCCACTTT.

This clonotype was counted ten times or more. The chain links TRBV6-1 to TRBJ2-5, with D hard to call. The CDR3 has 15 residues. Trimming shortened V by 2 bases and J by 1 base, and 11 bases separated the two germline ends. Germline-derived CDR1 and CDR2 are MNHNS and SASEGT. The chain's CDR3 is CASSESIGPQETQYF. The CDR3 DNA reads as TGTGCCAGCAGTGAAAGCATAGGACCCCAAGAGACCCAGTACTTC.

This clonotype was seen more than once but under ten times. CDR3 sequence (DNA): TGTGCCAGCAGCTTAGAAGGATCAACCCTAGCCAAAAACATTCAGTACTTC. Amino acids: CASSLEGSTLAKNIQYF. J is TRBJ2-4 and V is TRBV7-9; no clear D. Germline V gene lookup returns CDR1 SEHNR and CDR2 FQNEAQ (reference sequence). The ends were cut back, 1 base at V and 0 bases at J, with 13 bases in the middle. The CDR3 totals 17 residues.

This clonotype was recorded only once. This likely comes from a read error, as the CDR3 has no conserved phenylalanine or tryptophan at its end. The rearrangement uses TRBV19 and TRBJ2-4; 8 positions match TRBD2. This CDR3 is 14 amino acids long. Trimming cost V 6 bases and J 4 bases; bases outside gene matches: 5. CDR1 LNHDA and CDR2 SQIVND come from the germline V gene (reference sequence). For the CDR3, the DNA is TGTGCCAGTAGGAGCCCTAGCGGGAAAAACATTCAGTACCTC. Its protein is CASRSPSGKNIQYL.

This clonotype has a count of ten or more. This rearrangement joins TRBV20-1 to TRBJ2-1, with D tentatively TRBD2 (5 bases). V was pared by 7 bases and J by 7 bases, with 5 bases between. The CDR3 runs to 9 residues. Germline CDR1 and CDR2: DFQATT and SNEGSKA (reference sequence). The chain's CDR3 is CSGGNEQFF. The CDR3 bases are TGCAGTGGCGGGAATGAGCAGTTCTTC.

This clonotype turned up a few times. The rearrangement links TRBV29-1 to TRBJ2-5, with 9 bases fitting TRBD1. V lost 7 bases to trimming and J lost 5 bases; unmatched junction nucleotides: 2. The CDR3 sequence is 11 residues long. CDR1 SQVTM and CDR2 ANQGSEA come from the germline V gene. In DNA form, the CDR3 reads TGCAGCGCAGACAGGGGGGAGACCCAGTACTTC. It specifies CSADRGETQYF.

This chain uses TRBV5-4 with TRBJ2-3, with 9 bases fitting TRBD2. V gave up 2 bases and J gave up 2 bases; unmatched junction bases: 6. Looked up from germline, CDR1 is SGHNT and CDR2 is YYREEE (reference sequence). The CDR3 is 16 amino acids. CDR3 in DNA: TGTGCCAGCAGCTTTAGGGCTAGCGGGGCCACAGATACGCAGTATTTT. Translation: CASSFRASGATDTQYF.

This rearrangement joins TRBV12-3 or TRBV12-4 to TRBJ2-3, with D uncertain. The V end lost 6 bases, the J end lost 0 bases, and 16 bases lay between the germline ends. The CDR3 loop spans 16 amino acids. The CDR3 protein is CASSPTRRTSTDTQYF. CDR3 bases: TGTGCCAGCAGCCCCACACGGCGAACTAGCACAGATACGCAGTATTTT.

This clonotype was found a few times. One end of the junction fails to match germline, which may point to a read error. The V call is TRBV6-1, the J call TRBJ1-5, with D possibly matching TRBD1 (5 bases). The CDR3 is 13 residues long. Per the germline V gene, CDR1 is MNHNS and CDR2 is SASEGT. CDR3 sequence (DNA): TGTGCCAGCAGCGGTCGGGGCGGGCAGCCCCGGCATTTT. It translates to CASSGRGGQPRHF.

This clonotype was picked up many times. The chain combines TRBV6-5 with TRBJ2-1; 14 bases match TRBD2. The CDR3 extends over 16 amino acids. Germline V CDR1 and CDR2: MNHEY, SVGAGI. Trimming cost V 2 bases and J 7 bases; bases outside gene matches: 4. In DNA, the CDR3 is TGTGCCAGCAGTTACAGGACTAGCGGGGGGAGGAATGAGCAGTTCTTC. Protein sequence: CASSYRTSGGRNEQFF.

This rearrangement joins TRBV3-1 to TRBJ1-5; no clear D. Germline V lookup: CDR1 LGHDT, CDR2 YNNKEL (reference sequence). V was trimmed by 4 bases and J by 5 bases, leaving 6 bases between them. The CDR3 spans 12 residues. The CDR3 nucleotides are TGTGCCAGCAGCCGTCGGGATCAGCCCCAGCATTTT. Translation gives CASSRRDQPQHF. Drawing the rest from reference TRBV3-1 and TRBJ1-5, the complete variable domain is DTAVSQTPKYLVTQMGNDKSIKCEQNLGHDTMYWYKQDSKKFLKIMFSYNNKELIINETVPNRFSPKSPDKAHLNLHINSLELGDSAVYFCASSRRDQPQHFGDGTRLSIL.

This clonotype came up many times. CDR3 DNA: TGTGCCAGCAGTTTAAGGGCCGGACAGGGAGGAGGCTACACCTTC. It yields the protein CASSLRAGQGGGYTF. The J gene is TRBJ1-2, the V gene TRBV28, with 8 bases fitting TRBD1. The ends lost 2 bases at V and 8 bases at J; junction bases unmatched: 10. Per the germline V gene, CDR1 is MDHEN and CDR2 is SYDVKM. This CDR3 spans 15 amino acids.

The chain couples TRBV6-6 to TRBJ1-2; D remains ambiguous. V was cut by 2 bases and J by 8 bases, with 9 bases left in between. This CDR3 has 12 residues. Germline V gives CDR1 MNHNY, CDR2 SVGAGI (reference sequence). DNA for the CDR3: TGTGCCAGCAGTTACGGGTGGGAAGGCTACACCTTC. This encodes CASSYGWEGYTF.

This clonotype was counted many times. The gene calls are TRBV5-1 and TRBJ2-1; 11 bases are a match to TRBD2. This CDR3 contains 15 residues. The ends lost 4 bases at V and 4 bases at J; junction bases unmatched: 4. Per the germline V gene, CDR1 is SGHRS and CDR2 is YFSETQ. CDR3 in DNA: TGCGCCAGCAGCCCAACTAGCGGGGGATACAATGAGCAGTTCTTC. This codes for CASSPTSGGYNEQFF.

This clonotype was found many times. The chain combines TRBV11-2 with TRBJ1-1; TRBD1 aligns across 11 bases. V shed 0 bases and J 7 bases; nucleotides not matched to a gene: 7. The CDR3 is 16 residues long. Germline loops: CDR1 SGHAT, CDR2 FQNNGV. The CDR3 region is CASSLDRDRGFDEAFF. Written as DNA, the CDR3 is TGTGCCAGCAGCTTAGACCGGGACAGGGGGTTTGATGAAGCTTTCTTT.

This clonotype was picked up a small number of times. The chain uses TRBV11-2 and TRBJ2-5; D not certain. V lost 1 base and J 0 bases, leaving 12 bases between the germline ends. CDR3 length: 16 amino acids. Germline CDR1 reads SGHAT; CDR2 reads FQNNGV. In nucleotides, the CDR3 is TGTGCCAGCAGCTTAGGTCCCCCGCTGAACCAAGAGACCCAGTACTTC. Its translation: CASSLGPPLNQETQYF.

This clonotype was counted only a few times. The genes are TRBV18 and TRBJ2-7; 9 bases fit TRBD1. Looked up from germline, CDR1 is KGHSH and CDR2 is LQKENI. The CDR3 runs 15 residues. The V gene end was trimmed by 2 bases and the J gene end by 1 base; junction bases not matched to a gene: 3. The CDR3 region is CASSPRTGDSYEQYF. The CDR3, as DNA: TGTGCCAGCTCACCAAGGACAGGGGATTCCTACGAGCAGTACTTC. Complete variable domain (other parts from reference TRBV18 and TRBJ2-7): NAGVMQNPRHLVRRRGQEARLRCSPMKGHSHVYWYRQLPEEGLKFMVYLQKENIIDESGMPKERFSAEFPKEGPSILRIQQVVRGDSAAYFCASSPRTGDSYEQYFGPGTRLTVT.

This clonotype was seen more than once but under ten times. The chain is built from TRBV11-2 and TRBJ1-1; no reliable D call. The CDR3 sequence is 13 residues long. The V end was cut by 5 bases, the J end by 0 bases, with 7 bases between. The germline gives CDR1 SGHAT, CDR2 FQNNGV. The DNA of the CDR3 is TGTGCCAGCAGCCGATGGATGAACACTGAAGCTTTCTTT. Amino acids: CASSRWMNTEAFF.

This clonotype has just a few counts. The chain is built from TRBV3-1 and TRBJ2-7; D is unclear. The CDR3 has 13 residues. Germline CDR1 and CDR2: LGHDT and YNNKEL (reference sequence). V was shortened by 5 bases and J by 7 bases, with 15 bases between the two germline ends. The CDR3 nucleotides are TGTGCCAGCAGCGCTCGACTCCTCATAGAGCAGTACTTC. Translation gives CASSARLLIEQYF.

The chain employs TRBV2 and TRBJ2-5, with D tentatively TRBD1 or TRBD2 (5 bases each). The CDR3 covers 17 residues. Trimming took 5 bases from V and 4 from J, leaving 23 bases between them. Germline values: CDR1 SNHLY, CDR2 FYNNEI. The CDR3 reads CASSKPAGRSGTETQYF. DNA for the CDR3: TGTGCCAGCAGTAAACCGGCCGGGCGGTCAGGGACAGAGACCCAGTACTTC.

In this sample, this clonotype turned up many times. This chain connects TRBV6-2 or TRBV6-3 to TRBJ1-1; tentatively, D is TRBD1 (5 bases). Germline CDR1 reads MNHEY; CDR2 reads SVGEGT. The CDR3 loop spans 15 amino acids. Trimming pared 8 bases from V and 1 base from J, leaving 17 bases between. The CDR3 DNA sequence: TGTGCCAGCTATAGGGGAGGTTCGTCGAACACTGAAGCTTTCTTT. It is translated as CASYRGGSSNTEAFF.

This sequence joins TRBV5-6 and TRBJ2-7; D possibly corresponds to TRBD1 (6 bases). Per the germline V gene, CDR1 is SGHDT and CDR2 is YYEEEE. Trimming removed 3 bases at V and 6 bases at J, with 19 bases between. The CDR3 is 15 amino acids. CDR3 nucleotide sequence: TGTGCCAGCAGCTCCTTACAGGGTTATCAATTCGAGCAGTACTTC. This translates into CASSSLQGYQFEQYF.

At least ten counts were recorded for this clonotype. V and J are TRBV11-2 and TRBJ2-2, with D hard to call. This CDR3 comprises 15 residues. CDR1 is SGHAT, CDR2 FQNNGV, per germline. V was shortened by 3 bases and J by 1 base, with 9 bases between the two germline ends. The CDR3 spells CASSFQALNTGELFF. DNA of the CDR3: TGTGCCAGCAGCTTTCAGGCGTTGAACACCGGGGAGCTGTTTTTT.